This T cell receptor beta chain derives from a study of a mutant IDH1 vaccine in newly diagnosed glioma. Turning to this clone: What it recognizes is unknown.

This CDR3 has 18 amino acids. The V segment lost 4 bases and the J segment 3 bases; nucleotides outside the gene matches: 10. From germline, CDR1 is SGHNT and CDR2 YYREEE (reference sequence). The time point is: week 35, safety follow-up. With topical imiquimod, each dose of the vaccine consisted of 300 ug of mutant IDH1 20-mer peptide. Those who donated had recent WHO grade 3 or 4 IDH1-mutant, ATRX-lost astrocytomas. Assay: immunoSEQ multiplex PCR; the TCRdb copy retains only in-frame clones and omits some. This table holds about 69,000 clones, around 87% found once. Source: PBMCs, taken from a glioma patient whose treatment included an IDH1 peptide vaccine. This rearrangement joins TRBV5-4 to TRBJ2-2, with 12 bases identical to TRBD2. The sequence came from a man aged 25-45 years with glioma. The CDR3 is CASSVFRTSGVYTGELFF. The CDR3 nucleotides read TGTGCCAGCAGCGTCTTTCGGACTAGCGGGGTATACACCGGGGAGCTGTTTTTT.